One sample yielded the 8 T cell receptor beta chains listed below, sequenced in a study of cytomegalovirus exposure and HLA in healthy donors. The PCR ran on 60 Vbeta and 13 Jbeta primers. Sequencing used immunoSEQ multiplex PCR; TCRdb keeps in-frame clones, though not all of them. The sample includes approximately 150,000 clones, 60% to 80% of them seen just once. Sequencing was carried out using PBMCs. These TCRs come from a woman aged 40 to 55 in good health and CMV-seronegative.

The V call is TRBV28, the J call TRBJ2-1, with 12 bases lining up with TRBD2. Germline loops: CDR1 MDHEN, CDR2 SYDVKM. CDR3 length equals 17 residues. The ends lost 2 bases at V and 5 bases at J; junction bases unmatched: 7. The CDR3 sequence is CASSLHISSGRDNEQFF. The CDR3 nucleotides read TGTGCCAGCAGTTTACATATTTCTAGCGGGAGGGACAATGAGCAGTTCTTC.

This chain uses TRBV5-1 with TRBJ1-2; D remains unclear. CDR1 is SGHRS, CDR2 YFSETQ, per germline. This CDR3 is 13 amino acids long. V was cut by 4 bases and J by 2 bases, with 9 bases left in between. This CDR3 is CASSGRSNYGYTF. As DNA, the CDR3 is TGCGCCAGCAGCGGCAGATCGAACTATGGCTACACCTTC.

The chain is built from TRBV9 and TRBJ1-2, with 8 bases identical to TRBD1. This CDR3 is 13 amino acids long. J lost 6 bases, V lost 3 bases, and 4 bases had no gene match. From germline, CDR1 is SGDLS and CDR2 YYNGEE. The CDR3 sequence is CASSGTGLNGYTF. The CDR3 coding sequence is TGTGCCAGCAGCGGGACAGGGTTAAATGGCTACACCTTC.

The rearrangement links TRBV7-6 to TRBJ2-6; D is undetermined. V was cut by 5 bases and J by 0 bases, with 8 bases left in between. Germline V lookup: CDR1 SGHVS, CDR2 FNYEAQ. This CDR3 region has 15 residues. The DNA for the CDR3 is TGTGCCAGCAGCACTCCAAACTCTGGGGCCAACGTCCTGACTTTC. Its protein product is CASSTPNSGANVLTF.

By share, this clone counts as medium-sized. The chain is built from TRBV6-1 and TRBJ2-6, with D perhaps matching TRBD2 (6 bases). The CDR3 has 16 amino acids. Per germline, CDR1 MNHNS and CDR2 SASEGT. V was trimmed by 3 bases and J by 0 bases, leaving 9 bases between them. CDR3 sequence (DNA): TGTGCCAGCAGTGACGGGAGTGGCTCTGGGGCCAACGTCCTGACTTTC. Its translation: CASSDGSGSGANVLTF.

This sequence joins TRBV2 and TRBJ2-5; D possibly corresponds to TRBD1 (6 bases). This CDR3 has 13 amino acids. V lost 7 bases and J 2 bases, leaving 11 bases between the germline ends. Per germline, CDR1 SNHLY and CDR2 FYNNEI. The CDR3 DNA reads as TGTGCCAGCACGAGGGACATACAAGAGACCCAGTACTTC. Translating gives CASTRDIQETQYF.

This chain links TRBV5-4 with TRBJ2-7, with a tentative D call TRBD1 (6 bases). This CDR3 has 11 residues. V shed 4 bases and J shed 6 bases, with 8 bases lying between them. Germline assignment: CDR1 SGHNT and CDR2 YYREEE (reference sequence). CDR3 protein: CASSQGLEQYF. Here the CDR3 DNA reads TGTGCCAGCAGCCAGGGGCTCGAGCAGTACTTC.

This chain joins TRBV21-1 and TRBJ2-7; the table's D call TRBD2 went unverified against the DNA. TRBV21-1 is flagged as a pseudogene. The CDR3 totals 20 residues. Here the CDR3 reads CASLNVATSGKWGMAYEQYF. CDR3 nucleotides: TGTGCCAGCCTTAACGTAGCGACTAGCGGGAAGTGGGGTATGGCCTACGAGCAGTACTTC.